The clone carrying this TCR beta chain was counted between two and nine times. The protocol was immunoSEQ multiplex PCR, while the TCRdb copy is restricted to in-frame clones and leaves out a portion. Here the sample spans fewer than 20,000 clones, under 90% being singletons. These data belong to a study of control samples from healthy donors and cancer patients. Losses at the gene ends were 4 bases for V and 6 bases for J; bases not matched to a gene: 5. Germline V lookup: CDR1 SGHDN, CDR2 FVKESK. The CDR3 extends over 15 amino acids. The sample taken for sequencing was PBMCs. The sequence came from a woman in her sixties or seventies with lung cancer. This chain joins TRBV14 and TRBJ2-1, with TRBD1 matching 11 bases. The CDR3 DNA reads TGTGCCAGCAGCCCCGGACAGGGGGCGGGCAATGAGCAGTTCTTC. This encodes CASSPGQGAGNEQFF.